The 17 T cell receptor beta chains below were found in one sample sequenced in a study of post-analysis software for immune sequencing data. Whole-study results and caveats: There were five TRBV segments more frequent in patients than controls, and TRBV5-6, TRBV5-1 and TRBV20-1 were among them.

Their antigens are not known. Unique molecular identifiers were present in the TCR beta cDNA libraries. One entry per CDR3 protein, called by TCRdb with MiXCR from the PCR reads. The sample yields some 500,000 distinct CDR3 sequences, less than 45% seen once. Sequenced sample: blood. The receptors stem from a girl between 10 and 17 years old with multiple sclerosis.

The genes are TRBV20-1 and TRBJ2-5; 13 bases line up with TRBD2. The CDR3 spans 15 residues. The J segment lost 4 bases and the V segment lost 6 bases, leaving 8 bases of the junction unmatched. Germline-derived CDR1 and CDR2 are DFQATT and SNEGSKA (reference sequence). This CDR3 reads CSAHPTSGRGETQYF. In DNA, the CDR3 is TGCAGTGCCCATCCCACTAGCGGGAGGGGAGAGACCCAGTACTTC.

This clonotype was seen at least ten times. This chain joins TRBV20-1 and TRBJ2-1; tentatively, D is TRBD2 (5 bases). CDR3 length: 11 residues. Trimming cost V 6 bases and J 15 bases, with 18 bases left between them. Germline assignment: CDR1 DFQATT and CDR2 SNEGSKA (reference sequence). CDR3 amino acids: CSALDFPIWFF. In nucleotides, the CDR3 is TGCAGTGCCCTGGACTTCCCCATTTGGTTCTTC.

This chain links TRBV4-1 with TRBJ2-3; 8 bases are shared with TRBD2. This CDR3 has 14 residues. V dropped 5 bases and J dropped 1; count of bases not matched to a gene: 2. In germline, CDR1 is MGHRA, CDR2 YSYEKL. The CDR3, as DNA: TGCGCCAGCAGCTACGGGGGGGGCACAGATACGCAGTATTTT. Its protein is CASSYGGGTDTQYF.

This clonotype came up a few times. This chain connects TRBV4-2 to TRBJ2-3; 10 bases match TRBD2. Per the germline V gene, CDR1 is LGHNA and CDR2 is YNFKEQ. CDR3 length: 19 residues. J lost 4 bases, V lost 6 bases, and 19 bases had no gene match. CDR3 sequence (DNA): TGTGCCAGCAGACACTCCACCCCTTCTAGCGGGAGAGGGGCAGATACGCAGTATTTT. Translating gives CASRHSTPSSGRGADTQYF.

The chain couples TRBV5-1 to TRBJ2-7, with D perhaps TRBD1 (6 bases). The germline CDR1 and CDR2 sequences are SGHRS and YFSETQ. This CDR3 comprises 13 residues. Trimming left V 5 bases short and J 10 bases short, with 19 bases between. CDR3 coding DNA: TGCGCCAGCAGATGGTTCGGACAGCACGGCCAGTACTTC. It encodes CASRWFGQHGQYF.

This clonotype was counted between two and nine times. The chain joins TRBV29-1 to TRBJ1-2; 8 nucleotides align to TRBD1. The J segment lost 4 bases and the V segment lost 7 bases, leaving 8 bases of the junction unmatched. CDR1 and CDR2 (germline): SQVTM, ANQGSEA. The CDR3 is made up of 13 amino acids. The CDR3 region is CSGVTGAGYGYTF. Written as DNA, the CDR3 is TGCAGCGGCGTGACAGGGGCTGGCTATGGCTACACCTTC.

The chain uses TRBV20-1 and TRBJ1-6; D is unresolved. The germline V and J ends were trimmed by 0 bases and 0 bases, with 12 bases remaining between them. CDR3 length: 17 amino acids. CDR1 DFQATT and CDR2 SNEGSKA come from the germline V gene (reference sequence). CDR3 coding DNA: TGCAGTGCTAGAGATACCAGCCAATCCTCCTATAATTCACCCCTCCACTTT. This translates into CSARDTSQSSYNSPLHF.

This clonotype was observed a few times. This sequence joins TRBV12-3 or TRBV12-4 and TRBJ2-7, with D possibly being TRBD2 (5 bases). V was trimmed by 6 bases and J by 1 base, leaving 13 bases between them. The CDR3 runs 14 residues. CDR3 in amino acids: CASRKTGSSYEQYF. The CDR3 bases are TGTGCCAGCAGGAAAACGGGATCTTCCTACGAGCAGTACTTC.

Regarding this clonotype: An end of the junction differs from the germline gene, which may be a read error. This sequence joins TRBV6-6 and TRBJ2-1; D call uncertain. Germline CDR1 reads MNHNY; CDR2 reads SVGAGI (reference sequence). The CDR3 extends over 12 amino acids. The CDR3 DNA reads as TGTGCCAGCAGTTACGGCCTGAATGGGCAGTTCTTC. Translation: CASSYGLNGQFF.

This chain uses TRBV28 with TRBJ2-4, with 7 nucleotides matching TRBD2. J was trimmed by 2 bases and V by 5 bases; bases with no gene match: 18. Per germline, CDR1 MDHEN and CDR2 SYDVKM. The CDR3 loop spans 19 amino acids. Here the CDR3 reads CASSAVGGRPGGTKNIQYF. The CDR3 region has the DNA TGTGCCAGCAGTGCGGTGGGGGGGAGACCGGGAGGAACCAAAAACATTCAGTACTTC.

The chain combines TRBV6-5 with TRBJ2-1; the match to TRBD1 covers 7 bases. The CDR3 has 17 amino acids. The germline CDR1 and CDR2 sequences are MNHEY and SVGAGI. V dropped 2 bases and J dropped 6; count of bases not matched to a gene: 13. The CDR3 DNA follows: TGTGCCAGCAGTTACAGCCTTGGAAGGGGGCATGCCAATGAGCAGTTCTTC. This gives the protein CASSYSLGRGHANEQFF.

The CDR3 nucleotides read TGCAGTGCAGAGGGGCCAAGCTCCTACAATGAGCAGTTCTTC. Its protein product is CSAEGPSSYNEQFF. The J gene is TRBJ2-1, the V gene TRBV20-1; D may match TRBD1 or TRBD2 (5 bases each). This CDR3 region has 14 residues. Looked up from germline, CDR1 is DFQATT and CDR2 is SNEGSKA (reference sequence). V lost 6 bases and J 0 bases, leaving 12 bases between the germline ends.

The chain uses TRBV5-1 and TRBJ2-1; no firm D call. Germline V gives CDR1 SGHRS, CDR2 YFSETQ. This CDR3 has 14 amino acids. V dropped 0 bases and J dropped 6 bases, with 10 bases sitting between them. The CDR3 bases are TGCGCCAGCAGCTTGGGCGGCCAGCCCAATGAGCAGTTCTTC. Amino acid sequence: CASSLGGQPNEQFF.

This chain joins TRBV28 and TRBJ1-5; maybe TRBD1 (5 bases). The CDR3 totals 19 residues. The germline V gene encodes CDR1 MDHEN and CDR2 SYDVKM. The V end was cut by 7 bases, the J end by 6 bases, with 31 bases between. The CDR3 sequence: CASNGVGVQATPWSQPQHF. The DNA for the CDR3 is TGTGCCAGCAACGGCGTAGGAGTACAGGCTACACCCTGGAGTCAGCCCCAGCATTTT.

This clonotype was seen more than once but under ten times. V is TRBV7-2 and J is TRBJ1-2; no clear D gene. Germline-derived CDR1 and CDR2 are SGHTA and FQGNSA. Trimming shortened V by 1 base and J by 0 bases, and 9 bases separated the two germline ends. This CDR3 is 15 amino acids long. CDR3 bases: TGTGCCAGCAGCTTAGTCTCGGGATCTAACTATGGCTACACCTTC. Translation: CASSLVSGSNYGYTF.

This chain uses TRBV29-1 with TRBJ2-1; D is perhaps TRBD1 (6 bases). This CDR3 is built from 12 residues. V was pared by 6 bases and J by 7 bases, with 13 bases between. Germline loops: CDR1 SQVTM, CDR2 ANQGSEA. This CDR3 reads CSVRGLMNEQFF. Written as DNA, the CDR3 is TGCAGCGTGAGGGGGTTGATGAATGAGCAGTTCTTC.

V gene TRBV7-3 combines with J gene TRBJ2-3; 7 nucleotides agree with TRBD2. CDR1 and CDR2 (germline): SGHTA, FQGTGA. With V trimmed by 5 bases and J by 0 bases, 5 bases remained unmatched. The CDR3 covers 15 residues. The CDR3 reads CASSPSGPSTDTQYF. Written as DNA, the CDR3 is TGTGCCAGCAGCCCTAGCGGACCTAGCACAGATACGCAGTATTTT. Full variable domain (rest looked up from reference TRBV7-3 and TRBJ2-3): GAGVSQTPSNKVTEKGKYVELRCDPISGHTALYWYRQSLGQGPEFLIYFQGTGAADDSGLPNDRFFAVRPEGSVSTLKIQRTERGDSAVYLCASSPSGPSTDTQYFGPGTRLTVL.